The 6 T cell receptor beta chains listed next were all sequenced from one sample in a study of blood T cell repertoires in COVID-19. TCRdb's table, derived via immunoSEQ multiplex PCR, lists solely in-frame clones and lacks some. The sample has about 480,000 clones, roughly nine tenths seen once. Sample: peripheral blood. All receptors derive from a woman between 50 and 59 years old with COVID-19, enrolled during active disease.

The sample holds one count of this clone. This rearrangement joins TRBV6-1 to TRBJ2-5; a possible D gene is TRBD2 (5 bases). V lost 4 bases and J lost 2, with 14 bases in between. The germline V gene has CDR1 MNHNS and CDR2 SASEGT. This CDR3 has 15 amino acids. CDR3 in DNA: TGTGCCAGCAGTGTAGCGATCCAGTTTCAAGAGACCCAGTACTTC. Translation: CASSVAIQFQETQYF.

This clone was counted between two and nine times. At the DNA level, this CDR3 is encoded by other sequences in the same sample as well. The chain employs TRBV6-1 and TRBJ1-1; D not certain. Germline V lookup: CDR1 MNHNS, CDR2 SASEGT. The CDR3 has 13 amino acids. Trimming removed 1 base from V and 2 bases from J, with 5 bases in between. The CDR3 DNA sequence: TGTGCCAGCAGTGAAGGTAGAAACACTGAAGCTTTCTTT. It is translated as CASSEGRNTEAFF.

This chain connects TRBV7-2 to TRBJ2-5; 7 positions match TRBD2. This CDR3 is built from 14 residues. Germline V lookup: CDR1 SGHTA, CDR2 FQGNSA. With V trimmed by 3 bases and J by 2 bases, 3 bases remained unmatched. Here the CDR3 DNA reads TGTGCCAGCAGCTTTCCCGGGGGGCAAGAGACCCAGTACTTC. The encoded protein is CASSFPGGQETQYF.

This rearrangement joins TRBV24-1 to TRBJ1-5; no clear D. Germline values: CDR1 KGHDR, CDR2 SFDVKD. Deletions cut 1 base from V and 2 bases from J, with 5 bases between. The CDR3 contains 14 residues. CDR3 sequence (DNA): TGTGCCACCAGTGATTTCGGGGGCAATCAGCCCCAGCATTTT. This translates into CATSDFGGNQPQHF.

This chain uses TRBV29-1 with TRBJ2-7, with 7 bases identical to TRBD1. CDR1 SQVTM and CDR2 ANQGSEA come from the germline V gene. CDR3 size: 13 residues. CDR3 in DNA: TGCAGTGTAACAGGACAGGTGGGGTACGAGCAGTACTTC. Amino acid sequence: CSVTGQVGYEQYF.

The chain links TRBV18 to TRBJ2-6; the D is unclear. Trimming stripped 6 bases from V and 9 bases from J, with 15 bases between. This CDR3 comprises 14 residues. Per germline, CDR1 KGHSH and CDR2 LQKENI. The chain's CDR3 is CASSHRPEDNVLTF. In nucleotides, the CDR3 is TGTGCCAGCTCCCACCGACCAGAGGACAACGTCCTGACTTTC. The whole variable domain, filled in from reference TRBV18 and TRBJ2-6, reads NAGVMQNPRHLVRRRGQEARLRCSPMKGHSHVYWYRQLPEEGLKFMVYLQKENIIDESGMPKERFSAEFPKEGPSILRIQQVVRGDSAAYFCASSHRPEDNVLTFGAGSRLTVL.